This TCR beta chain stems from a study of vaccination effects on CD4 cells after COVID-19. It was after approximately 11 days of culture that CD4+ T cells were isolated. Turning to this clone: Its antigen remains unknown.

Produced via immunoSEQ multiplex PCR; TCRdb's table is partial and in-frame only. The table lists about 37,000 clones, under 85% of them singletons. Trimming stripped 0 bases from V and 3 bases from J, with 9 bases between. Germline loops: CDR1 SGHNT, CDR2 YENEEA. CDR3 size: 14 residues. V gene TRBV11-3 combines with J gene TRBJ2-7; D unclear. This material consisted of CD4+ T cells from PBMCs cultured without peptide, taken before COVID-19 vaccination. This clonotype was sampled from a human donor who received a COVID-19 vaccine. The CDR3 nucleotides read TGTGCCAGCAGCTTAGAAGGGCCGGGCTACGAGCAGTACTTC. Translated: CASSLEGPGYEQYF.